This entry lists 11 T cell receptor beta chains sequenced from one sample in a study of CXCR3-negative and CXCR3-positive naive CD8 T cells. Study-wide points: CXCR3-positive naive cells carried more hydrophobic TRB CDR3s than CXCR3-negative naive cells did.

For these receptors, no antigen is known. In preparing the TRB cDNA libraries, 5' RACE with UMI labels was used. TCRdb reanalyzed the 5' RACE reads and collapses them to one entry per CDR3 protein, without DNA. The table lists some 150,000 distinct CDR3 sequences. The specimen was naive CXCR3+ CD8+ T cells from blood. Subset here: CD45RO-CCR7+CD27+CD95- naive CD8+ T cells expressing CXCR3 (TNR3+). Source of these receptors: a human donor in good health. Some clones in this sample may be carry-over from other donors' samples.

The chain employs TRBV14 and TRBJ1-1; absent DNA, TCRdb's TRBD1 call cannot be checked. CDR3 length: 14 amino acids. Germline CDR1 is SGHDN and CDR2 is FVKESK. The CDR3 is CASSNYREVSEAFF.

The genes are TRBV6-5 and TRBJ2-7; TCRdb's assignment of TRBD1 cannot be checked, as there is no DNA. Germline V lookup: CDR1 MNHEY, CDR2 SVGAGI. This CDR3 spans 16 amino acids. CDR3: CASSYSRAGLSYEQYF.

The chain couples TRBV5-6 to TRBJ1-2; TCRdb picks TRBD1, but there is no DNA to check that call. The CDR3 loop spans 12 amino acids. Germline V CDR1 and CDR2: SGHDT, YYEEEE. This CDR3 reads CASTGEDYGYTF.

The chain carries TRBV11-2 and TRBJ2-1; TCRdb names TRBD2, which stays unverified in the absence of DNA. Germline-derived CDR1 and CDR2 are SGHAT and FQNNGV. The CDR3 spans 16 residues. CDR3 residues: CASSPGTSGSYNEQFF.

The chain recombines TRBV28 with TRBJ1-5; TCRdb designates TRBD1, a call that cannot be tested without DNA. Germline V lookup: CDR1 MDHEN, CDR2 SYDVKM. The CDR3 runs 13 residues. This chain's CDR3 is CASSLGGTQPQHF.

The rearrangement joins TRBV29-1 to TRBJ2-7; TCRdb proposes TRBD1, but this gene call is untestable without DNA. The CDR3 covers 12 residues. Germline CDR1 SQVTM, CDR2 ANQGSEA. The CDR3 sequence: CSVGTGTGEQYF.

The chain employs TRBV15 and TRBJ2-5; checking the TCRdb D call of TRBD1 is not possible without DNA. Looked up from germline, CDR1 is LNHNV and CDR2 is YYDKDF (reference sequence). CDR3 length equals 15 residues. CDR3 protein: CATSTKTGTGETQYF.

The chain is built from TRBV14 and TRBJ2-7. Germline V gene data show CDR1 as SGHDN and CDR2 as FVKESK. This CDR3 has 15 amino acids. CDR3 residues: CASSQEGRFSYEQYF.

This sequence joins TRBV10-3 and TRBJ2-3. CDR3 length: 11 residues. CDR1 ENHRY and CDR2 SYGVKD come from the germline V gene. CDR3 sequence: CAISDGDTQYF.

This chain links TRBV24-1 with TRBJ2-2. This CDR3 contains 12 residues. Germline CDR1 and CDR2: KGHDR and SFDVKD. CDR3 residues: CATSGETGELFF.

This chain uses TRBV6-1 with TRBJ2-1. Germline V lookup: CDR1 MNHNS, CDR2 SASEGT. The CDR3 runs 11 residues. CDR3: CASRQFNEQFF.